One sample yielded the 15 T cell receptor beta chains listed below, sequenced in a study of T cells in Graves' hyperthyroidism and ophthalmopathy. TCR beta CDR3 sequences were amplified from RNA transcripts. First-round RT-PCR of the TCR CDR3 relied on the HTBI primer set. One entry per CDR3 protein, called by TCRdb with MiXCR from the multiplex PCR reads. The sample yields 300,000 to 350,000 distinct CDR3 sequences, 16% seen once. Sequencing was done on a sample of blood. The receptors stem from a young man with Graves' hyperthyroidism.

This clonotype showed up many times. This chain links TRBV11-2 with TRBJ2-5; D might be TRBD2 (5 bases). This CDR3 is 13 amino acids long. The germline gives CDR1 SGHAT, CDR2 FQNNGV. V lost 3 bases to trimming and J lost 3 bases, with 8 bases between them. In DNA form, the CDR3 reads TGTGCCAGCAGCTTCGAAGCGGAAGAGACCCAGTACTTC. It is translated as CASSFEAEETQYF.

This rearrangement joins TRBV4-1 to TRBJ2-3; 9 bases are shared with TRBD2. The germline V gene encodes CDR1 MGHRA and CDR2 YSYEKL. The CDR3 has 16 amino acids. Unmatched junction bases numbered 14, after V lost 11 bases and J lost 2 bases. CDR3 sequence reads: CAFNFQRGDYTDTQYF. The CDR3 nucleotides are TGCGCCTTCAATTTCCAGCGGGGGGACTACACAGATACGCAGTATTTT.

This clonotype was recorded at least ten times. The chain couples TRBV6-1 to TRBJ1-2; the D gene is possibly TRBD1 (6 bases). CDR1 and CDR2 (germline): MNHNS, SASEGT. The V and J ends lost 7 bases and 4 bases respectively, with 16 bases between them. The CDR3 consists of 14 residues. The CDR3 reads CASTKSGHLYGYTF. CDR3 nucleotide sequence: TGTGCCAGCACCAAATCGGGACACCTCTATGGCTACACCTTC.

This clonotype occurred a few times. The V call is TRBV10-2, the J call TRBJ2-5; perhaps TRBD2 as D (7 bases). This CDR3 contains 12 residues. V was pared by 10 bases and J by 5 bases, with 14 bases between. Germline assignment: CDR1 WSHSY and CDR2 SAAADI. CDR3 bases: TGCGCCACCTACTGGGGGGGCGAGACCCAGTACTTC. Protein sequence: CATYWGGETQYF.

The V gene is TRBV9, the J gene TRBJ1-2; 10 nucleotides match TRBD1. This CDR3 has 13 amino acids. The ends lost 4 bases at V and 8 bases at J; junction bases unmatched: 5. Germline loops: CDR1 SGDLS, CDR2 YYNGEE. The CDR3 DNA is TGTGCCAGCAGCCCCGGGACAGGGGTAGGCTACACCTTC. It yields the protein CASSPGTGVGYTF.

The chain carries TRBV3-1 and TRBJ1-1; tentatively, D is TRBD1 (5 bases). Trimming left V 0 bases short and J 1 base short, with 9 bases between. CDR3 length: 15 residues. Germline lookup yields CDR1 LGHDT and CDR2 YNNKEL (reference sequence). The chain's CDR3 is CASSQDPGGNTEAFF. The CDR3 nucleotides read TGTGCCAGCAGCCAAGATCCCGGGGGGAACACTGAAGCTTTCTTT.

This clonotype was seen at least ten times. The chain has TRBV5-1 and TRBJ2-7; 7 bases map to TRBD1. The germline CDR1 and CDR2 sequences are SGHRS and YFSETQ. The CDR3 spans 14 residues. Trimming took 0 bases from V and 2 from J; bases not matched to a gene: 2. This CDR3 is CASSLGGQTYEQYF. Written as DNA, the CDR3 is TGCGCCAGCAGCTTGGGGGGACAGACCTACGAGCAGTACTTC.

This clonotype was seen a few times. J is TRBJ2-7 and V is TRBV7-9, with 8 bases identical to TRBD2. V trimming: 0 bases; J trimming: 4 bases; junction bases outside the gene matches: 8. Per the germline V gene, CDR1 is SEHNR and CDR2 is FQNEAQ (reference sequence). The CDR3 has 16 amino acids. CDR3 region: CASSLAPSREVYEQYF. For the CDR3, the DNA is TGTGCCAGCAGCTTAGCGCCTTCGCGGGAGGTATACGAGCAGTACTTC.

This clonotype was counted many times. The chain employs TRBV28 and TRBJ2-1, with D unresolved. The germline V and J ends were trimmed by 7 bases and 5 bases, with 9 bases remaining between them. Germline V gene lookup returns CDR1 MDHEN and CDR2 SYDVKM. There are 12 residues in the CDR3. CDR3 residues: CASMVRDNEQFF. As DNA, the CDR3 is TGTGCCAGCATGGTTCGGGACAATGAGCAGTTCTTC. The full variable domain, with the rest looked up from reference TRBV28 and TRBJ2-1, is DVKVTQSSRYLVKRTGEKVFLECVQDMDHENMFWYRQDPGLGLRLIYFSYDVKMKEKGDIPEGYSVSREKKERFSLILESASTNQTSMYLCASMVRDNEQFFGPGTRLTVL.

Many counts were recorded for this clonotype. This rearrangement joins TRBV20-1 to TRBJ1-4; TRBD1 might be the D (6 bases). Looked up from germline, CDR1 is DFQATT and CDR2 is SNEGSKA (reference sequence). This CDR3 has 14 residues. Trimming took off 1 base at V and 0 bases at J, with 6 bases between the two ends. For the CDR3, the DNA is TGCAGTGCTAGAGGGACAGCAACTAATGAAAAACTGTTTTTT. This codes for CSARGTATNEKLFF.

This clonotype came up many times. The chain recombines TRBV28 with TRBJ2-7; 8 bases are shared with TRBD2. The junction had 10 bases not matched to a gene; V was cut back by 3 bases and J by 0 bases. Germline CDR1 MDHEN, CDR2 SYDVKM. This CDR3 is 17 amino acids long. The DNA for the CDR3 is TGTGCCAGCAGTTTGTTGGTCGGACTAGCCCACTCCTACGAGCAGTACTTC. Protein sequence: CASSLLVGLAHSYEQYF.

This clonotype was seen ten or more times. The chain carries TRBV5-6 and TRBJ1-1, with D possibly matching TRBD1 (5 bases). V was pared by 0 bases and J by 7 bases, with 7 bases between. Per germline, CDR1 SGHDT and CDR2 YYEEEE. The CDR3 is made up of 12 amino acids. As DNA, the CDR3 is TGTGCCAGCAGCTTGGGACAGCGTGAAGCTTTCTTT. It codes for CASSLGQREAFF.

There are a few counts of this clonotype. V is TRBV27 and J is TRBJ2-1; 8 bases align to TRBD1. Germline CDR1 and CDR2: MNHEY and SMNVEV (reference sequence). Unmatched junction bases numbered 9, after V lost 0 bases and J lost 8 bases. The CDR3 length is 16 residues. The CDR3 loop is CASSLSPGAGGDEQFF. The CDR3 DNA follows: TGTGCCAGCAGTTTATCGCCCGGTGCAGGGGGCGATGAGCAGTTCTTC.

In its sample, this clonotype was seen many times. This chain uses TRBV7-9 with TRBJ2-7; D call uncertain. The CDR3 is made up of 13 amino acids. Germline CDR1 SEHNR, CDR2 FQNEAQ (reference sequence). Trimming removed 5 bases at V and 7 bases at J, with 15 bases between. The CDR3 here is CASSPIYPQEQYF. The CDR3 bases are TGTGCCAGCAGCCCAATCTACCCCCAAGAGCAGTACTTC. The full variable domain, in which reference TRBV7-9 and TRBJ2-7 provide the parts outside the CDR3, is DTGVSQNPRHKITKRGQNVTFRCDPISEHNRLYWYRQTLGQGPEFLTYFQNEAQLEKSRLLSDRFSAERPKGSFSTLEIQRTEQGDSAMYLCASSPIYPQEQYFGPGTRLTVT.

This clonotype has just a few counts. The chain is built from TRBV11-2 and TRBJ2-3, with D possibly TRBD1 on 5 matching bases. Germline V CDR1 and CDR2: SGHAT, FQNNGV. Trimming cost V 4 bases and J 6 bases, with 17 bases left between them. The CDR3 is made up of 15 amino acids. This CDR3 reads CASSSRARDGDTQYF. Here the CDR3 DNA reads TGTGCCAGCAGCTCTAGGGCCAGGGATGGGGATACGCAGTATTTT.